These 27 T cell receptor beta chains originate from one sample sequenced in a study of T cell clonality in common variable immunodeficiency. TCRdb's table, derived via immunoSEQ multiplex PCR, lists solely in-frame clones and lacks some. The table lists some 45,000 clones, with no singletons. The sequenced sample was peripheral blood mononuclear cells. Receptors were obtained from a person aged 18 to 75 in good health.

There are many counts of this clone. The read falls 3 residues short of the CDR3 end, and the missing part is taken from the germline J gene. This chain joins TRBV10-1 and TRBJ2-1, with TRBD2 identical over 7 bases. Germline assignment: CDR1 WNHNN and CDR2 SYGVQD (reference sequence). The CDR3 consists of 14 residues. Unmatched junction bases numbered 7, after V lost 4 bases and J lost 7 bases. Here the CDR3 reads CASSAVAGRNEQFF. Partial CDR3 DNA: TGCGCCAGCAGTGCGGTAGCGGGCCGTAATGAG.

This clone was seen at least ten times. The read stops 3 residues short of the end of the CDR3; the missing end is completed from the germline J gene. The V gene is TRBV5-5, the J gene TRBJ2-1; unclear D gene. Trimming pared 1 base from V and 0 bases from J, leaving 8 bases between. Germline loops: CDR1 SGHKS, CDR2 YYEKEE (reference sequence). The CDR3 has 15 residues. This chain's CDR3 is CASSLSVSSYNEQFF. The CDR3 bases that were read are TGTGCCAGCAGCTTGTCAGTAAGCTCCTACAATGAG.

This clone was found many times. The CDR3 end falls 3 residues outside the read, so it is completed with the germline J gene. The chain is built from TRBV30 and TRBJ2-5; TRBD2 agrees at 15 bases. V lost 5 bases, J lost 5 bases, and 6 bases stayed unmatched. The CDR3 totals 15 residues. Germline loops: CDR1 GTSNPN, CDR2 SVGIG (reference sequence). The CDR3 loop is CAWEHGLAGGETQYF. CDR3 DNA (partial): TGTGCCTGGGAACACGGACTAGCGGGGGGGGAGACC.

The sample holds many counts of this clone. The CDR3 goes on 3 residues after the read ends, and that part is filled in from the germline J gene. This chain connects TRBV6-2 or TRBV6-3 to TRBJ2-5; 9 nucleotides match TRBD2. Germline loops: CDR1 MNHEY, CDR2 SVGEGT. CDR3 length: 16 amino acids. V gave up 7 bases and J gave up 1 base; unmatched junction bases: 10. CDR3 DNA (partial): TGTGCCAGCACCTCCTCAGCGGGGGGACCCCAAGAGACC. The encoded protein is CASTSSAGGPQET. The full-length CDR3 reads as CASTSSAGGPQETQYF.

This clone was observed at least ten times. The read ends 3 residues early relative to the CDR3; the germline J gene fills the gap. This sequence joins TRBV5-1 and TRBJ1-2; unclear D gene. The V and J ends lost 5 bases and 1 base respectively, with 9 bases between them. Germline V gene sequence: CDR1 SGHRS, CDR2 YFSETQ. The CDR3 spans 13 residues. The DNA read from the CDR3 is TGCGCCAGCAGTTTTTCAGATAACTATGGC. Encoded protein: CASSFSDNYG. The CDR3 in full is CASSFSDNYGYTF.

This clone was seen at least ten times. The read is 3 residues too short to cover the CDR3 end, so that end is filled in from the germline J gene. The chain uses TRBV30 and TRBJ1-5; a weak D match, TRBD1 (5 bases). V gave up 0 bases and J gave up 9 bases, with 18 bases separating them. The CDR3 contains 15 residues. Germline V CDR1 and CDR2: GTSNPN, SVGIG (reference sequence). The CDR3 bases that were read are TGTGCCTGGAGTGTACAGGAGGGATCAATCGGGCCC. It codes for CAWSVQEGSIGP. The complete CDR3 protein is CAWSVQEGSIGPQHF.

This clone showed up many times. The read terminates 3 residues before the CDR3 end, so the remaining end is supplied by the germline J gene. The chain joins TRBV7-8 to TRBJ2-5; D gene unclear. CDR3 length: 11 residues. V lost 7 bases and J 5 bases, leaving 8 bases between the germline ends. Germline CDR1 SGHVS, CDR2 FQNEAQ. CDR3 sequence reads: CASKGGETQYF. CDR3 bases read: TGTGCCAGCAAGGGTGGGGAGACC.

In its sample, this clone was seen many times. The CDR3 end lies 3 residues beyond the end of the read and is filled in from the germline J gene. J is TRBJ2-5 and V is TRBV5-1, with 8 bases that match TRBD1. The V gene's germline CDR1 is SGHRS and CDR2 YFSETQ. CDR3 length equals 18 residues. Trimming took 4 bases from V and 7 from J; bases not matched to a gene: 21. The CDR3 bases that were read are TGCGCCAGCAGCGCCGGGACAGGCCCCCCCACTGGTGTGGGGACC. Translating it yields CASSAGTGPPTGVGT. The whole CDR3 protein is CASSAGTGPPTGVGTQYF.

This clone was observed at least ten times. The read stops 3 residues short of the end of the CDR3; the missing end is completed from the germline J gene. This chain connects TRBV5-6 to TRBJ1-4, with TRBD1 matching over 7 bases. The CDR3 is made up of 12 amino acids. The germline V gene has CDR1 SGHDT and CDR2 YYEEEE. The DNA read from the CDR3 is TGTGCCAGCAGCTTTATCCAGGGGGAA. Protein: CASSFIQGE. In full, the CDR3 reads CASSFIQGELFF.

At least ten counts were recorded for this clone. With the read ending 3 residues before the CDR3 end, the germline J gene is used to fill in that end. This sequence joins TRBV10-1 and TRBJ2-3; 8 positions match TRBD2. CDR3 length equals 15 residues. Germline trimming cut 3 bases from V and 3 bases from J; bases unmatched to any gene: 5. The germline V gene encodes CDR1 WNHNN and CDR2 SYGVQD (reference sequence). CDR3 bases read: TGCGCCAGCAGTGACCCGGCGGGAGGTACAGATACG. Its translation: CASSDPAGGTDT. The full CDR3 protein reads CASSDPAGGTDTQYF.

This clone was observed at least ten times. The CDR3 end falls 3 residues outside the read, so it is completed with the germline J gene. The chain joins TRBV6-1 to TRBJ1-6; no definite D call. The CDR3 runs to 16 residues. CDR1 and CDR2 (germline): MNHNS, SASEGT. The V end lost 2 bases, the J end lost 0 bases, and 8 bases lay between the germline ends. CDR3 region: CASSEPQSSYNSPLHF. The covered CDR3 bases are TGTGCCAGCAGTGAACCCCAGAGCTCCTATAATTCACCC.

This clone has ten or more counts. The covered CDR3 bases are TGTGCCTGGAATCCCCTCGGGCTAGCGGGAGGGCCGTCGAACACCGGGGAG. It yields the protein CAWNPLGLAGGPSNTGE. The entire CDR3 protein is CAWNPLGLAGGPSNTGELFF. This rearrangement joins TRBV30 to TRBJ2-2; 12 bases map to TRBD2. Read coverage stops 3 residues before the CDR3 terminus; the germline J gene supplies the remainder. V was pared by 4 bases and J by 0 bases, with 15 bases of the junction left unmatched. The CDR3 runs 20 residues. Germline-derived CDR1 and CDR2 are GTSNPN and SVGIG (reference sequence).

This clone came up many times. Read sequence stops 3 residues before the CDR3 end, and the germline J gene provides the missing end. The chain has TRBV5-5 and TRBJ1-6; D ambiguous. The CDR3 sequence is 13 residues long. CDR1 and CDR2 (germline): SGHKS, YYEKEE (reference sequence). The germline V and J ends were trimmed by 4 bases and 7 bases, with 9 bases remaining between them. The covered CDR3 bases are TGTGCCAGCAGCCAAGAAGGGAATTCACCC. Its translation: CASSQEGNSP. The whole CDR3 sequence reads CASSQEGNSPLHF.

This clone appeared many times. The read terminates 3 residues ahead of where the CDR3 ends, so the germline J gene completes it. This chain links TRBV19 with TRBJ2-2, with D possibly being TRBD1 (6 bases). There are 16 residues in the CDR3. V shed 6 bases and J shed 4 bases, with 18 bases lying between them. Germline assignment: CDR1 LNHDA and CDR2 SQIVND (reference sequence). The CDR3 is CASRLPRGRGTGELFF. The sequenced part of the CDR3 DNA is TGTGCCAGTAGGCTCCCCAGGGGCCGGGGCACCGGGGAG.

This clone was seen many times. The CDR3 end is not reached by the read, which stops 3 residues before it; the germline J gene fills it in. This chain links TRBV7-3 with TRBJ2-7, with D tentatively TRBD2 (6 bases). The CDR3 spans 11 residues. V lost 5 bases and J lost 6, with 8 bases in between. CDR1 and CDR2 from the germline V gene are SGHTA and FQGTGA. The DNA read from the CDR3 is TGTGCCAGCAGCATTAGCGGCGAG. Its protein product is CASSISGE. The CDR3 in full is CASSISGEQYF.

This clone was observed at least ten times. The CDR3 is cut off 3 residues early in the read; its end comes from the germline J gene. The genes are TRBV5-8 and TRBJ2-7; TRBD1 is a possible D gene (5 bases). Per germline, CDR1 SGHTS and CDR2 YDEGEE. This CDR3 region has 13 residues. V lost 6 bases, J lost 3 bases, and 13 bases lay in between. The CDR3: CASTAAGYYEQYF. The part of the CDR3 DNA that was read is TGTGCCAGCACCGCCGCAGGGTACTACGAG.

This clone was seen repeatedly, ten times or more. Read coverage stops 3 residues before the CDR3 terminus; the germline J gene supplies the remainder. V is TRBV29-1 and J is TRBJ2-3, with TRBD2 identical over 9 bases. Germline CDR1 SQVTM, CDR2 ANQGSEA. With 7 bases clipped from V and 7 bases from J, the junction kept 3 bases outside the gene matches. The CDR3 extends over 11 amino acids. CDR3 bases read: TGCAGCGCCGGGACTAGCAATACG. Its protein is CSAGTSNT. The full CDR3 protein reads CSAGTSNTQYF.

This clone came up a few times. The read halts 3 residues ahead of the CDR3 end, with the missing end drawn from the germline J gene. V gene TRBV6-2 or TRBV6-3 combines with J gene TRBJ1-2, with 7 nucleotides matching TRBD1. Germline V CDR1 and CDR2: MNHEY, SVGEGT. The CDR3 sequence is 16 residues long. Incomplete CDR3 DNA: TGTGCCAGCAGTTACTCTCCTCGCGGGGGGACAGATACC. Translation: CASSYSPRGGTDT. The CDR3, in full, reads CASSYSPRGGTDTYTF.

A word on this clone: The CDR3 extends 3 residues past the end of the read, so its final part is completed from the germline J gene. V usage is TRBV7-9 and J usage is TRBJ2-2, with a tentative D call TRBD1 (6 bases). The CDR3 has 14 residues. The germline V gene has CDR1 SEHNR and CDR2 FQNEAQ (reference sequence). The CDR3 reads CASSHGGWGEKLFF. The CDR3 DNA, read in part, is TGTGCCAGCAGTCATGGGGGCTGGGGTGAAAAG.

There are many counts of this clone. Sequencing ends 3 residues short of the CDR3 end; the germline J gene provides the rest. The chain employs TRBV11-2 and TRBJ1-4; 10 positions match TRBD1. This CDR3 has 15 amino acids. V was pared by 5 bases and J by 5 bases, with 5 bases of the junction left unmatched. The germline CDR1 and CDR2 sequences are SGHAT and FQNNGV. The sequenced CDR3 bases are TGTGCCAGCAGCCTTGGACAGGGGGGGAATGAAAAA. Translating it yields CASSLGQGGNEK. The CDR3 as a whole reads CASSLGQGGNEKLFF.

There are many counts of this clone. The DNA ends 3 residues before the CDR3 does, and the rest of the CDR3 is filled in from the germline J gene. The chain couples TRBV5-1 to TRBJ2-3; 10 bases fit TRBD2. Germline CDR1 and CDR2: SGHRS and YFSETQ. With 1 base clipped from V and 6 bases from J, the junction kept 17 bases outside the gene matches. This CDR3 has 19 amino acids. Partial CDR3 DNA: TGCGCCAGCAGCTTGCAGGTAGCGGGGGGCCTGCCCTCATCCGATACG. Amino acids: CASSLQVAGGLPSSDT. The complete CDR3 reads CASSLQVAGGLPSSDTQYF.

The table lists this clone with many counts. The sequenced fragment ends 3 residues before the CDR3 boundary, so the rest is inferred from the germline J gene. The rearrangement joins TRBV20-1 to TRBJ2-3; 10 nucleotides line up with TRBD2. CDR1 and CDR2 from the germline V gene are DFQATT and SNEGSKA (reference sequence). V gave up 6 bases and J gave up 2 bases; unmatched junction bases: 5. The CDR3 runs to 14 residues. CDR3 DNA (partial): TGCAGTGCCCCGACTAGCGGGTTCACAGATACG. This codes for CSAPTSGFTDT. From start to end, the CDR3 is CSAPTSGFTDTQYF.

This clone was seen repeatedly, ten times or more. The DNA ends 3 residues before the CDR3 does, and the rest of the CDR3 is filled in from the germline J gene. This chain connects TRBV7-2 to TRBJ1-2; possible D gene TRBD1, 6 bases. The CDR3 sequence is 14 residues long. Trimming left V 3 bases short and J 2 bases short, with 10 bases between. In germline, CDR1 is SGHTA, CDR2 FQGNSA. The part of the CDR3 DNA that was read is TGTGCCAGCAGCTTCAGGGGAGAGAACTATGGC. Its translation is CASSFRGENYG. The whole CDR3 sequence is CASSFRGENYGYTF. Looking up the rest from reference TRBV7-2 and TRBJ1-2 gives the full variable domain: GAGVSQSPSNKVTEKGKDVELRCDPISGHTALYWYRQSLGQGLEFLIYFQGNSAPDKSGLPSDRFSAERTGGSVSTLTIQRTQQEDSAVYLCASSFRGENYGYTFGSGTRLTVV.

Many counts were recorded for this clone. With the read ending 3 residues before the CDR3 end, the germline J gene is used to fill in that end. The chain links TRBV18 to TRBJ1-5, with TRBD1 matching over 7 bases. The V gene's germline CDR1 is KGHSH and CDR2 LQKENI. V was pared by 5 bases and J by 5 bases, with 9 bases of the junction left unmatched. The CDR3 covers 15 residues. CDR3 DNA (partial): TGTGCCAGCTCAACCGACAGGGCAGGTCATCAGCCC. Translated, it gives CASSTDRAGHQP. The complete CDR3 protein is CASSTDRAGHQPQHF. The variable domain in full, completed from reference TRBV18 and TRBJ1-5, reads NAGVMQNPRHLVRRRGQEARLRCSPMKGHSHVYWYRQLPEEGLKFMVYLQKENIIDESGMPKERFSAEFPKEGPSILRIQQVVRGDSAAYFCASSTDRAGHQPQHFGDGTRLSIL.

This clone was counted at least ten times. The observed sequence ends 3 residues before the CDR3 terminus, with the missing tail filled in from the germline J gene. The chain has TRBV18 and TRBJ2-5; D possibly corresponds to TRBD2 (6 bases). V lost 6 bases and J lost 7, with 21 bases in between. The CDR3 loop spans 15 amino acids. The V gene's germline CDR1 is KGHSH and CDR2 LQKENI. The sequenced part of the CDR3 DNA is TGTGCCAGCTCCCCCCGAGTGGAGGGCCTCAGGACC. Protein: CASSPRVEGLRT. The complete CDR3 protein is CASSPRVEGLRTQYF.

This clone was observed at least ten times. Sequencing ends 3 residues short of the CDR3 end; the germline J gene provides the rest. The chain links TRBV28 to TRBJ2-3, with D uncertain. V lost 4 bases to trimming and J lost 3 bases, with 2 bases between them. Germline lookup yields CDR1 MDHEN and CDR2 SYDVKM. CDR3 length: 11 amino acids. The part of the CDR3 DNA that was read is TGTGCCAGCAGTTCGACAGATACG. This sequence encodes CASSSTDT. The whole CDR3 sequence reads CASSSTDTQYF.

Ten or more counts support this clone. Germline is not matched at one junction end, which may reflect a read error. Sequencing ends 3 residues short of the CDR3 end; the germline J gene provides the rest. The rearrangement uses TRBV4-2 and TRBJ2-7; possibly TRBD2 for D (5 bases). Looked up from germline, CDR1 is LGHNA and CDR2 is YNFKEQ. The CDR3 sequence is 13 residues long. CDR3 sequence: CASSQDRGSEQYF. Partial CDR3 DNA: TGCGCCAGCAGCCAAGATCGGGGTTCCGAG.